These 2 T cell receptor beta chains originate from one sample sequenced in a study. TCRdb reprocessed the RT-PCR reads via MiXCR and lists one record per CDR3 protein. The sample carries almost 700,000 distinct CDR3 sequences, approximately 14% recorded once. Sequenced: memory CD4+ T cells from blood. The receptors were sampled from a female donor in good health, serving as a healthy control.

This clonotype was picked up many times. V and J are TRBV5-1 and TRBJ2-3; D is undetermined. V gave up 4 bases and J gave up 3 bases, with 12 bases separating them. The length of the CDR3 is 14 residues. From germline, CDR1 is SGHRS and CDR2 YFSETQ. In DNA form, the CDR3 reads TGCGCCAGCAGCCTTGCAGTGGGGACAGATACGCAGTATTTT. Translated, it gives CASSLAVGTDTQYF.

The J gene is TRBJ2-1, the V gene TRBV9, with D unclear. The CDR3 runs to 14 residues. CDR1 is SGDLS and CDR2 is YYNGEE in the germline V gene. With 0 bases removed from V and 9 bases from J, the gap between germline ends came to 13 bases. The CDR3 loop reads CASSVGPCIREQFF. CDR3 sequence (DNA): TGTGCCAGCAGCGTAGGTCCGTGTATTCGTGAGCAGTTCTTC. The variable domain in full, completed from reference TRBV9 and TRBJ2-1, reads DSGVTQTPKHLITATGQRVTLRCSPRSGDLSVYWYQQSLDQGLQFLIQYYNGEERAKGNILERFSAQQFPDLHSELNLSSLELGDSALYFCASSVGPCIREQFFGPGTRLTVL.